The rows below give T cell receptor beta chains drawn from one sample of a study of T-cell memory formation after mild COVID-19. TCRdb processed the 5' RACE reads anew with MiXCR; each CDR3 protein has one entry. Altogether 120,000 to 150,000 distinct CDR3 sequences are present, 19% being singletons, with the ten largest covering 2% to 2.5%. Sequencing was performed on PBMCs or a T cell subset sorted from them (not recorded which). These receptors originate from an adult woman who had mild COVID-19 (a few samples of this study predate the infection). Cell type and time point are not known. Each CDR3 is given with its conserved first and last residue. Each record gives: V gene, clone size, D gene, J gene, CDR3 DNA, CDR3 protein. The D gene is left open where the match is weak. Clone size is given for some rows only: seen once, a few or many times, or a class if the clone is expanded.

V gene: TRBV7-9; clone size: NA; D gene: NA; J gene: TRBJ2-4; CDR3 DNA: TGTGCCAGCAGTGCAACAGAACGACTAGCCAAAAACATTCAGTACTTC; CDR3 protein: CASSATERLAKNIQYF
V gene: TRBV18; clone size: NA; D gene: NA; J gene: TRBJ1-4; CDR3 DNA: TGTGCCAGCTCACGAATAGAAAATGAAAAACTGTTTTTT; CDR3 protein: CASSRIENEKLFF
V gene: TRBV3-1; clone size: NA; D gene: TRBD2; J gene: TRBJ2-3; CDR3 DNA: TGTGCCAGCAGCCAAGACCCAGCCATCAGGGCCAGCGGGGTGAGCACAGATACGCAGTATTTT; CDR3 protein: CASSQDPAIRASGVSTDTQYF
V gene: TRBV20-1; clone size: NA; D gene: TRBD1; J gene: TRBJ2-7; CDR3 DNA: TGCAGTGCAACCGGGACAGGCTCTTACGAGCAGTACTTC; CDR3 protein: CSATGTGSYEQYF
V gene: TRBV6-5; clone size: few; D gene: TRBD1; J gene: TRBJ1-4; CDR3 DNA: TGTGCCAGCAGAAAAAACAGGGGAGGGCCTGAAAAACTGTTTTTT; CDR3 protein: CASRKNRGGPEKLFF
V gene: TRBV4-1; clone size: NA; D gene: TRBD1; J gene: TRBJ1-2; CDR3 DNA: TGCGCCAGCAGACCTTGGGGAGGGGGCGCAAACTATGGCTACACCTTC; CDR3 protein: CASRPWGGGANYGYTF
V gene: TRBV11-2; clone size: NA; D gene: NA; J gene: TRBJ2-7; CDR3 DNA: TGTGCCAGCAGCTTAGGGCCACTTACCTACGAGCAGTACTTC; CDR3 protein: CASSLGPLTYEQYF
V gene: TRBV5-1; clone size: few; D gene: NA; J gene: TRBJ2-3; CDR3 DNA: TGCGCCAGCAGCTTGTCCACCGCGACCACAGATACGCAGTATTTT; CDR3 protein: CASSLSTATTDTQYF
V gene: TRBV5-1; clone size: NA; D gene: TRBD1; J gene: TRBJ2-7; CDR3 DNA: TGCGCCAGCAGCGCCGGACAGGGCTACGAGCAGTACTTC; CDR3 protein: CASSAGQGYEQYF
V gene: TRBV7-6; clone size: many; D gene: NA; J gene: TRBJ2-2; CDR3 DNA: TGTGCCAGCAGCCCAAGAACAGTTCCCGGGGAGCTGTTTTTT; CDR3 protein: CASSPRTVPGELFF
V gene: TRBV5-1; clone size: few; D gene: NA; J gene: TRBJ2-1; CDR3 DNA: TGCGCCAGCAGCTTGGCTTTGGGGGCTGGGAATGAGCAGTTCTTC; CDR3 protein: CASSLALGAGNEQFF
V gene: TRBV30; clone size: NA; D gene: TRBD2; J gene: TRBJ2-1; CDR3 DNA: TGTGCCTGGAGTGTAGAAGCGGGAGTATATGAGCAGTTCTTC; CDR3 protein: CAWSVEAGVYEQFF
V gene: TRBV10-3; clone size: NA; D gene: TRBD2; J gene: TRBJ2-3; CDR3 DNA: TGTGCCATCAGGGGACTAGCGGAGACCACAGATACGCAGTATTTT; CDR3 protein: CAIRGLAETTDTQYF
V gene: TRBV20-1; clone size: NA; D gene: NA; J gene: TRBJ2-1; CDR3 DNA: TGCAGTGCTAGAGGTGGGAGGTCCTACAATGAGCAGTTCTTC; CDR3 protein: CSARGGRSYNEQFF
V gene: TRBV7-7; clone size: many; D gene: NA; J gene: TRBJ2-3; CDR3 DNA: TGTGCTAGCAGCTTAGGACCCCCTCGCGACCGCACAGATACGCAGTATTTT; CDR3 protein: CASSLGPPRDRTDTQYF
V gene: TRBV2; clone size: NA; D gene: NA; J gene: TRBJ2-3; CDR3 DNA: TGTGCCAGCAGGCGGGGCGGAGATACGCAGTATTTT; CDR3 protein: CASRRGGDTQYF
V gene: TRBV11-2; clone size: NA; D gene: TRBD1; J gene: TRBJ1-5; CDR3 DNA: TGTGCCAGCAGCCCTAGTTTCGGGACAGGTTTTTATAGCAATCAGCCCCAGCATTTT; CDR3 protein: CASSPSFGTGFYSNQPQHF
V gene: TRBV5-5; clone size: NA; D gene: NA; J gene: TRBJ1-2; CDR3 DNA: TGTGCCAGCAGCCCACGATGGGAGGGGATGGATGGCTACACCTTC; CDR3 protein: CASSPRWEGMDGYTF
V gene: TRBV7-3; clone size: few; D gene: NA; J gene: TRBJ2-1; CDR3 DNA: TGTGCCAGCAGCTTAGGGGGATTGAATGAGCAGTTCTTC; CDR3 protein: CASSLGGLNEQFF
V gene: TRBV7-9; clone size: NA; D gene: NA; J gene: TRBJ1-1; CDR3 DNA: TGTGCCAGCAGCTTAATGGGGAGCAACACTGAAGCTTTCTTT; CDR3 protein: CASSLMGSNTEAFF
V gene: TRBV12-3/TRBV12-4; clone size: NA; D gene: TRBD2; J gene: TRBJ2-5; CDR3 DNA: TGTGCCAGCAAGCTGGGGGAGGGCCGGTTAGAGACCCAGTACTTC; CDR3 protein: CASKLGEGRLETQYF
V gene: TRBV20-1; clone size: NA; D gene: TRBD2; J gene: TRBJ2-3; CDR3 DNA: TGCAGTGCCAGGACTAGCGGGAGACTGGATACGCAGTATTTT; CDR3 protein: CSARTSGRLDTQYF
V gene: TRBV6-5; clone size: few; D gene: NA; J gene: TRBJ2-2; CDR3 DNA: TGTGCCAGCAGTTACGGGTACGGGGAGCTGTTTTTT; CDR3 protein: CASSYGYGELFF
V gene: TRBV10-3; clone size: few; D gene: NA; J gene: TRBJ1-2; CDR3 DNA: TGTGCCATCAGTGGATACAAACTCCTCACGACTCCGACTAACTATGGCTACACCTTC; CDR3 protein: CAISGYKLLTTPTNYGYTF
V gene: TRBV20-1; clone size: NA; D gene: NA; J gene: TRBJ2-3; CDR3 DNA: TGCAGTGCTAGAGATGTGACAGATACGCAGTATTTT; CDR3 protein: CSARDVTDTQYF
V gene: TRBV24-1; clone size: NA; D gene: TRBD2; J gene: TRBJ2-1; CDR3 DNA: TGTGCCACCAGTGGACGTATAGCGGGGGGCAATGAGCAGTTCTTC; CDR3 protein: CATSGRIAGGNEQFF
V gene: TRBV18; clone size: few; D gene: NA; J gene: TRBJ1-1; CDR3 DNA: TGTGCCAGCTCACCACCCGGGGGGGTTTTTTTGGACACTGAAGCTTTCTTT; CDR3 protein: CASSPPGGVFLDTEAFF
V gene: TRBV12-3/TRBV12-4; clone size: few; D gene: NA; J gene: TRBJ1-2; CDR3 DNA: TGTGCCAGCAGTCTAGGGACTGGTGGCTACACCTTC; CDR3 protein: CASSLGTGGYTF
V gene: TRBV4-1; clone size: NA; D gene: TRBD1; J gene: TRBJ1-2; CDR3 DNA: TGCGCCAGCAGCCAAAAGGACAGGGGAGATGGCTACACCTTC; CDR3 protein: CASSQKDRGDGYTF